Given below is one T cell receptor (beta chain) in context. V shed 6 bases, J shed 4 bases, and the junction held 7 bases outside the gene matches. CDR1 and CDR2 (germline): SGHRS, YFSETQ. The CDR3 consists of 14 residues. These data belong to a study of PD-L1 blockade in urothelial cancer. What went into each PCR as a spike was synthetic TCR analog templates. The protocol was immunoSEQ multiplex PCR, while the TCRdb copy is restricted to in-frame clones and leaves out a portion. Among 30,000 to 40,000 clones, around four fifths were seen once, and the ten largest hold roughly 15%. Time point meaning: pretreatment peripheral blood.

The sample here was PBMCs, taken around atezolizumab (anti-PD-L1) treatment. The receptor's source is a man older than 75 with urothelial cancer. The V call is TRBV5-1, the J call TRBJ2-5, with 9 bases lining up with TRBD1. The CDR3 sequence is CASTRQGGGETQYF. The CDR3 DNA sequence: TGCGCCAGCACTAGACAGGGGGGTGGAGAGACCCAGTACTTC.